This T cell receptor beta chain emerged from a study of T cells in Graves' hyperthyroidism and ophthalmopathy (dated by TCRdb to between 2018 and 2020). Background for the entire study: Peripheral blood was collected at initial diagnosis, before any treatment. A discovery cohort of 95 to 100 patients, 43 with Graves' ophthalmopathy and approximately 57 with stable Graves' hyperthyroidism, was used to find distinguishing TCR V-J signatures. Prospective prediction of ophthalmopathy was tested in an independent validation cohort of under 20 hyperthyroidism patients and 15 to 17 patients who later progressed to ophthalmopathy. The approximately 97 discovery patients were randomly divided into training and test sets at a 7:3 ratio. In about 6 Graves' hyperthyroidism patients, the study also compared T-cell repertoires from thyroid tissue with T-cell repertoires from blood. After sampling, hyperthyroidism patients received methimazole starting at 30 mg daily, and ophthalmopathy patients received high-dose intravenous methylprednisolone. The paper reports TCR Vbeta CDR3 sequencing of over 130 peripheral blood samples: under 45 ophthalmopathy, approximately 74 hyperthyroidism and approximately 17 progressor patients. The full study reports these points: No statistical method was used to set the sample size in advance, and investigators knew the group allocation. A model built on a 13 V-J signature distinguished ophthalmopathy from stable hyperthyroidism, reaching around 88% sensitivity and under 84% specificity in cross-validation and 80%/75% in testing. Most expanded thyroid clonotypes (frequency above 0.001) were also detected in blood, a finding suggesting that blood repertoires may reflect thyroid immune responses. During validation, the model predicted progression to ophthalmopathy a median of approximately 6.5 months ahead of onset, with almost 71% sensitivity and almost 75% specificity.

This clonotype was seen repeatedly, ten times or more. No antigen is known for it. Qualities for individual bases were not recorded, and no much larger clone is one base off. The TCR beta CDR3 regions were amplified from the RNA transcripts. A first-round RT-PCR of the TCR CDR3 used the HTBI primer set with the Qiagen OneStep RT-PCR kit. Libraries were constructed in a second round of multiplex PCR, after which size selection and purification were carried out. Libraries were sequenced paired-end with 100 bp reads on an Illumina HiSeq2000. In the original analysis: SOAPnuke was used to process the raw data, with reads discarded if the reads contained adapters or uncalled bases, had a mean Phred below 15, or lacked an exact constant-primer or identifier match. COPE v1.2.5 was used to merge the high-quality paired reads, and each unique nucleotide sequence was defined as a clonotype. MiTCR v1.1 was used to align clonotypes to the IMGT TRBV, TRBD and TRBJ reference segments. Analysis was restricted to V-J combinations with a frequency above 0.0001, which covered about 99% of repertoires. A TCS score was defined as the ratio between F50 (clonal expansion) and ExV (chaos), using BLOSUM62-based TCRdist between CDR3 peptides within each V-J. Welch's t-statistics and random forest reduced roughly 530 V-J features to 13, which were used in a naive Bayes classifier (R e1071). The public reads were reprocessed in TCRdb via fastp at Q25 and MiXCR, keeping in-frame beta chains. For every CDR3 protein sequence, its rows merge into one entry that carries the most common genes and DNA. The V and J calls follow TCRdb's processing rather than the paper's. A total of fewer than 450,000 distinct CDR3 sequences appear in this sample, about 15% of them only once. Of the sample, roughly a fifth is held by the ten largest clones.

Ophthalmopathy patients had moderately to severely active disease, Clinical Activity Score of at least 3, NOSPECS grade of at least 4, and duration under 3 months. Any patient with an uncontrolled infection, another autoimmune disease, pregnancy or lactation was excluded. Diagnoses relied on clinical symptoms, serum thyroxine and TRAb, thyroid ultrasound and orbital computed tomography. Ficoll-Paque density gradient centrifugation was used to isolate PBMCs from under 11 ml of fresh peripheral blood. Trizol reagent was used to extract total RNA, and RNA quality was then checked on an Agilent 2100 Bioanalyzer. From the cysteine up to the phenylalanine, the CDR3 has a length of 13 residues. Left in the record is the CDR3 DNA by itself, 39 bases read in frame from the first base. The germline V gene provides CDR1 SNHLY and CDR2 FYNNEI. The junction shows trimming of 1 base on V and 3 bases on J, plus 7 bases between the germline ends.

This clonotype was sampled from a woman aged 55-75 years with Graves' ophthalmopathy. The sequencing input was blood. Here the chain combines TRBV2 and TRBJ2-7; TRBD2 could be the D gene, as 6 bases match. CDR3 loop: CASSEGGNYEQYF. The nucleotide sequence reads TGTGCCAGCAGTGAAGGCGGGAACTACGAGCAGTACTTC. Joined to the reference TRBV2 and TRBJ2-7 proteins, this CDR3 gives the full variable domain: EPEVTQTPSHQVTQMGQEVILRCVPISNHLYFYWYRQILGQKVEFLVSFYNNEISEKSEIFDDQFSVERPDGSNFTLKIRSTKLEDSAMYFCASSEGGNYEQYFGPGTRLTVT.